This T cell receptor beta chain appears in the sequencing data of a study of blood T cell repertoires in COVID-19 (dated by TCRdb to about 2020). Background on the whole study: Samples covering the acute and convalescent phases of COVID-19 were provided by collaborators in the United States, Italy and Spain. The material from the prospective study consisted of cDNA or gDNA derived from T cells, B-cell-depleted T cells, or PBMCs. Subjects who had been exposed to COVID-19, were actively infected with it, or had recovered from it provided the deeply sampled blood TCRbeta repertoires that made up the dataset. The repertoires were released in a freely available public database meant as a resource for research on the immune response to SARS-CoV-2. Samples came from the ongoing ImmuneRACE study (first 160 participants) plus 1,254 subjects from 6 global collaborators. Sample metadata almost always included a de-identified subject ID, COVID-19 status, age in years and sex. Where available, HLA class I and class II types were obtained from metadata supplied by the sample provider rather than from assay-based typing.

Enrolling through a virtual design, the prospective study's participants ranged in age from about 18 to 89 years and lived across roughly 24 United States geographic areas. In the prospective study, cohorts were assigned on the basis of participant-reported clinical history obtained from a screening survey and a study questionnaire. Exposed participants had been in contact, within 2 weeks of entering the study, with a person who had a PCR-confirmed or clinician-diagnosed case of COVID-19. In the prospective study, mobile phlebotomists collected whole blood, serum and a nasopharyngeal or oropharyngeal swab from each participant. Additional blood draws and questionnaires over an approximately 2-month period could optionally be provided by prospective study participants. Blood samples from the prospective study were shipped frozen or at room temperature prior to DNA extraction. Overall study results and their limits: The amount of clinical and demographic metadata varied by source and participant and was provided uncurated.

TCRbeta CDR3 regions were amplified from genomic DNA using the immunoSEQ Assay, a bias-controlled multiplex PCR. In the source study's methods: The number of nucleated cells in each sample was estimated from the amplification of reference gene primers within the assay. To quantify the absolute abundance of each unique TCRbeta CDR3 rearrangement, sequence reads were collapsed and filtered. Productive Simpson clonality was computed per sample as the square root of Simpson's diversity index over productive rearrangements. TCRdb mirrors the immuneACCESS table, restricted to in-frame sequences. Some clones are absent from its copies; in checked studies, under half trace to an unresolved V gene, and the reason for the others is unknown. V and J calls and clone size are as listed in that table; D and trimming were resolved from the DNA. Here the sample has under 300,000 clones; over 75% occur a single time. The top ten constitute over 3% of the sample.

As regards this clone: Its antigen is not yet known. No base quality values were provided; no much bigger clone lies one nucleotide off.

Trimming costs V 2 bases and J 8 bases, and their ends lie 13 bases apart. There are 13 amino acids in the CDR3, from cysteine to phenylalanine inclusive. Solely the CDR3 DNA is kept, with 39 bases framed from the first base. As encoded in the germline V gene, CDR1 is SGHDT while CDR2 is YYEEEE. The sequenced sample consisted of PBMCs or T cells enriched from blood (not recorded which). The rearranged segments are TRBV5-6 and TRBJ1-2; matching of 6 bases hints at TRBD1 as the D gene. The origin of this receptor is a woman in her forties who had been exposed to COVID-19. CDR3 region: CASSLGGGPGYTF. The nucleotides read TGTGCCAGCAGCTTAGGCGGGGGCCCGGGCTACACCTTC.